Below are 3 T cell receptor beta chains sequenced from a single sample in a study of identical twins. One entry per CDR3 protein, called by TCRdb with MiXCR from the 5' RACE reads. The data hold roughly 240,000 distinct CDR3 sequences, with 7.5% observed a single time. These data were also reused for a study on yellow fever vaccine responses in identical twins.

Sequenced sample: CD8+ T cells sorted from blood. The source is a woman younger than 35 in good health.

This clonotype was counted a few times. V is TRBV27 and J is TRBJ1-5; 9 nucleotides align to TRBD1. Trimming took 6 bases from V and 7 from J; bases not matched to a gene: 13. CDR1 is MNHEY, CDR2 SMNVEV, per germline (reference sequence). The CDR3 totals 16 residues. In nucleotides, the CDR3 is TGTGCCAGCAGCCGAAACTTACAGGGGGCGAGCCAGCCCCAGCATTTT. Translated, it gives CASSRNLQGASQPQHF.

This clonotype was counted many times. This chain connects TRBV28 to TRBJ2-1; perhaps TRBD1 as D (6 bases). CDR1 is MDHEN, CDR2 SYDVKM, per germline. The CDR3 contains 15 residues. Trimming shortened V by 3 bases and J by 6 bases, and 15 bases separated the two germline ends. As DNA, the CDR3 is TGTGCCAGCAGTTTGACGGCAGGGGTGACCAATGAGCAGTTCTTC. It yields the protein CASSLTAGVTNEQFF.

The chain's CDR3 is CASSFSGSRYEQYF. The CDR3 nucleotides read TGTGCCAGCAGCTTTAGCGGGAGTCGCTACGAGCAGTACTTC. V usage is TRBV13 and J usage is TRBJ2-7; 9 nucleotides agree with TRBD2. The germline V gene encodes CDR1 PRHDT and CDR2 FYEKMQ (reference sequence). This CDR3 is 14 amino acids long. V gave up 3 bases and J gave up 3 bases; unmatched junction bases: 3.